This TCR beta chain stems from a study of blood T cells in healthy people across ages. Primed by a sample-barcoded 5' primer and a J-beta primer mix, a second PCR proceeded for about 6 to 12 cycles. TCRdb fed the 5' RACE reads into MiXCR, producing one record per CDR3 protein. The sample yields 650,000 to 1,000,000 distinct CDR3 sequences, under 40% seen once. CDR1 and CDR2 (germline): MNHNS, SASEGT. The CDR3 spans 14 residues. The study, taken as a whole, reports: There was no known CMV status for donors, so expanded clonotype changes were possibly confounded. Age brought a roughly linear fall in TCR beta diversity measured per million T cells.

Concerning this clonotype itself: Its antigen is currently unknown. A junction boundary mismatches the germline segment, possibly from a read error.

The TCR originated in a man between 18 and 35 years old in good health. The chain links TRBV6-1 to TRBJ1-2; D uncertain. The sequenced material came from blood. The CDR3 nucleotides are TGTGCCAGCAGGGAAGGGTTAAACTTCTATGGCTACACCTTC. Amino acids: CASREGLNFYGYTF.